This T cell receptor (beta chain) was found in a study of blood T cell repertoires in COVID-19. About the research overall: Spain, Italy and the United States supplied samples that represented acute and convalescent COVID-19. T cells, B-cell-depleted T cells, or PBMCs supplied cDNA or gDNA.

Per the authors' pipeline: Estimates of nucleated cell counts were drawn from the amplification of reference gene primers. Assay: immunoSEQ multiplex PCR; the TCRdb copy retains only in-frame clones and omits some. The V and J calls and the clone size are those of that table, but D and trimming were determined from the DNA. The repertoire consists of 250,000 or so clones, with about nine tenths occurring once and the leading ten covering about 1.6%. CDR3 length equals 14 residues. Losses at the gene ends were 7 bases for V and 5 bases for J; bases not matched to a gene: 13. Germline assignment: CDR1 GTSNPN and CDR2 SVGIG (reference sequence).

Sequencing used peripheral blood. V and J are TRBV30 and TRBJ1-2, with 7 bases matching TRBD1. The clonotype was recovered from a woman between 40 and 50 years old who had recovered from COVID-19. CDR3 bases: TGTGCCTCCACAGACAGGGAAGAATGGTATGGCTACACCTTC. Its protein is CASTDREEWYGYTF.